The rows below give T cell receptor beta chains drawn from one sample of a study of blood T cell repertoires in COVID-19. The table came from immunoSEQ multiplex PCR; TCRdb's copy has only in-frame clones and leaves some out. Of 300,000 to 400,000 clones in the sample, 80% to 90% are singletons; the top ten hold approximately 9.3%. The sample was peripheral blood. These receptors originate from a man aged 25 to 45 with COVID-19, enrolled during active disease. Each CDR3 is given with its conserved first and last residue. The order of the fields is clone size, D gene, V gene, J gene, CDR3 protein, CDR3 DNA. A D gene is named only where the DNA matches it firmly. Size tells how often a clone was seen (once, few, many) or the class of an expanded clone, and some rows leave it out.

size: -
D: -
V: TRBV9
J: TRBJ2-5
CDR3: CASSASGSGGETQYF
DNA: TGTGCCAGCAGCGCCTCGGGGTCTGGAGGGGAGACCCAGTACTTC

size: -
D: -
V: TRBV7-8
J: TRBJ2-7
CDR3: CASSLARGYEQYF
DNA: TGTGCCAGCAGCTTGGCCCGGGGCTACGAGCAGTACTTC

size: -
D: -
V: TRBV6-2/TRBV6-3
J: TRBJ1-1
CDR3: CASSSPTKWGGGTEAFF
DNA: TGTGCCAGCAGTTCCCCGACTAAATGGGGGGGCGGCACTGAAGCTTTCTTT

size: -
D: -
V: TRBV7-8
J: TRBJ1-1
CDR3: CASSLEAVRAFF
DNA: TGTGCCAGCAGCTTAGAAGCGGTTAGGGCTTTCTTT

size: -
D: -
V: TRBV7-3
J: TRBJ2-5
CDR3: CASSRLPQGPQETQYF
DNA: TGTGCCAGCAGCAGATTACCCCAGGGTCCTCAAGAGACCCAGTACTTC

size: few
D: -
V: TRBV2
J: TRBJ1-6
CDR3: CASRPGGYYNSPLHF
DNA: TGTGCCAGCAGACCTGGCGGGTACTATAATTCACCCCTCCACTTT

size: -
D: TRBD1
V: TRBV19
J: TRBJ2-7
CDR3: CASSTGGSYEQYF
DNA: TGTGCCAGTAGTACAGGGGGCTCCTACGAGCAGTACTTC

size: -
D: TRBD1
V: TRBV19
J: TRBJ1-1
CDR3: CASSIPPTGANTEAFF
DNA: TGTGCCAGTAGTATCCCTCCGACAGGGGCGAACACTGAAGCTTTCTTT

size: -
D: -
V: TRBV28
J: TRBJ2-5
CDR3: CASSLSTGLGQETQYF
DNA: TGTGCCAGCAGTTTAAGTACAGGGTTAGGCCAAGAGACCCAGTACTTC

size: -
D: -
V: TRBV21-1
J: TRBJ1-2
CDR3: CASSTNESHGYTF
DNA: TGTGCCAGCAGCACCAACGAGAGTCATGGCTACACCTTC

size: -
D: TRBD1
V: TRBV5-4
J: TRBJ1-2
CDR3: CASSLYLRDSYGYTF
DNA: TGTGCCAGCAGCTTATACCTCCGGGACAGTTATGGCTACACCTTC

size: -
D: -
V: TRBV2
J: TRBJ2-7
CDR3: CASSYSYEQYF
DNA: TGTGCCAGCAGTTACTCCTACGAGCAGTACTTC

size: -
D: -
V: TRBV19
J: TRBJ2-2
CDR3: CASSIWSGRGGTGELFF
DNA: TGTGCCAGTAGTATTTGGTCGGGACGAGGGGGCACCGGGGAGCTGTTTTTT